This is a list of T cell receptor beta chains from one sample in a study of CD8+CD57+ T cells in acquired aplastic anemia. TCRdb re-called the reads through MiXCR, storing one row per CDR3 protein. The sample includes 150,000 or so distinct CDR3 sequences, around 48% of them seen just once. Sequenced material: sorted CD4+, CD8+, or CD8+CD57+ T cells (not recorded which) from PBMCs. The receptors were gathered from a human donor with aplastic anemia. The CDR3 runs from the conserved cysteine through the conserved F or W. The D gene is left open where the match is weak. Where a row states a size, it is once, few, many or the class of an expanded clone; other rows omit it.

clone size: NA; D gene: NA; J gene: TRBJ1-4; V gene: TRBV2; CDR3 protein: CASSEQGYEKLFF; CDR3 DNA: TGTGCCAGCAGTGAACAGGGGTATGAAAAACTGTTTTTT
clone size: many; D gene: NA; J gene: TRBJ1-2; V gene: TRBV12-5; CDR3 protein: CASGLVPKVFYGYTF; CDR3 DNA: TGTGCTAGTGGTTTGGTACCGAAGGTTTTCTATGGCTACACCTTC
clone size: many; D gene: TRBD1; J gene: TRBJ1-3; V gene: TRBV9; CDR3 protein: CASSTRGTGGNTIYF; CDR3 DNA: TGTGCCAGCAGCACAAGGGGGACAGGCGGAAACACCATATATTTT
clone size: many; D gene: NA; J gene: TRBJ2-5; V gene: TRBV20-1; CDR3 protein: CSARDLGETQYF; CDR3 DNA: TGCAGTGCTAGAGATCTTGGAGAGACCCAGTACTTC
clone size: once; D gene: NA; J gene: TRBJ1-2; V gene: TRBV2; CDR3 protein: CASSGLAGDGYTF; CDR3 DNA: TGTGCCAGCAGTGGATTAGCAGGGGATGGCTACACCTTC
clone size: few; D gene: NA; J gene: TRBJ1-1; V gene: TRBV25-1; CDR3 protein: CASSEGHNMNTEAFF; CDR3 DNA: TGTGCCAGCAGTGAGGGACACAACATGAACACTGAAGCTTTCTTT
clone size: many; D gene: NA; J gene: TRBJ2-7; V gene: TRBV5-6; CDR3 protein: CASSFLQGQSYEQYF; CDR3 DNA: TGTGCCAGCAGCTTTTTACAGGGCCAATCCTACGAGCAGTACTTC
clone size: NA; D gene: TRBD1; J gene: TRBJ1-2; V gene: TRBV5-1; CDR3 protein: CAGSSGTAINYGYTF; CDR3 DNA: TGCGCCGGCAGCTCCGGGACAGCGATTAACTATGGCTACACTTTC
clone size: once; D gene: NA; J gene: TRBJ1-6; V gene: TRBV19; CDR3 protein: CASSIPRSPLHF; CDR3 DNA: TGTGCCAGTAGTATACCTCGTTCACCCCTCCACTTT
clone size: NA; D gene: NA; J gene: TRBJ2-7; V gene: TRBV5-1; CDR3 protein: CASSLAGFEQYF; CDR3 DNA: TGCGCCAGCAGCTTGGCGGGGTTCGAGCAGTACTTC
clone size: many; D gene: NA; J gene: TRBJ1-2; V gene: TRBV11-2; CDR3 protein: CASSLQGYGYTF; CDR3 DNA: TGTGCCAGCAGCTTACAGGGCTATGGCTACACCTTC
clone size: few; D gene: NA; J gene: TRBJ1-1; V gene: TRBV9; CDR3 protein: CASSVGLSDDTEAFF; CDR3 DNA: TGTGCCAGCAGCGTGGGATTATCGGATGACACTGAAGCTTTCTTT
clone size: many; D gene: NA; J gene: TRBJ2-1; V gene: TRBV5-1; CDR3 protein: CASSLGRDEQFF; CDR3 DNA: TGCGCCAGCAGCTTAGGAAGGGATGAGCAGTTCTTC
clone size: many; D gene: NA; J gene: TRBJ1-6; V gene: TRBV9; CDR3 protein: CASSVAPGPNSPLHF; CDR3 DNA: TGTGCCAGCAGCGTAGCGCCCGGGCCTAATTCACCCCTCCACTTT
clone size: NA; D gene: NA; J gene: TRBJ2-5; V gene: TRBV7-9; CDR3 protein: CASSPPSRETQYF; CDR3 DNA: TGTGCCAGCAGCCCTCCGAGCCGGGAGACCCAGTACTTC
clone size: NA; D gene: TRBD2; J gene: TRBJ2-7; V gene: TRBV7-8; CDR3 protein: CASSLLAEYNEQYF; CDR3 DNA: TGTGCCAGCAGCTTACTAGCGGAGTACAATGAGCAGTACTTC
clone size: NA; D gene: TRBD2; J gene: TRBJ2-3; V gene: TRBV24-1; CDR3 protein: CATSAGAGGTQYF; CDR3 DNA: TGTGCCACCTCAGCGGGAGCGGGGGGTACGCAGTATTTT
clone size: NA; D gene: NA; J gene: TRBJ2-7; V gene: TRBV24-1; CDR3 protein: CATRADEQYF; CDR3 DNA: TGTGCCACCAGGGCCGACGAGCAGTACTTC
clone size: NA; D gene: NA; J gene: TRBJ2-7; V gene: TRBV7-2; CDR3 protein: CASSLWGEQYF; CDR3 DNA: TGTGCCAGCAGCTTATGGGGGGAGCAGTACTTC